Listed below are T cell receptor beta chains from one sample, sequenced in a study of cytomegalovirus exposure and HLA in healthy donors. Produced via immunoSEQ multiplex PCR; TCRdb's table is partial and in-frame only. Here the sample spans 100,000 to 140,000 clones, around 72% being singletons. The material sequenced was PBMCs. The origin of the receptors is a woman between 40 and 55 years old in good health and CMV-seropositive. Each CDR3 is given with its conserved first and last residue. A D gene is named only where the DNA matches it firmly.

D gene: TRBD1; V gene: TRBV6-5; J gene: TRBJ2-5; CDR3 DNA: TGTGCCAGCAGCCTTGGGACAGAAGAGACCCAGTACTTC; CDR3 protein: CASSLGTEETQYF
D gene: TRBD1; V gene: TRBV6-5; J gene: TRBJ1-6; CDR3 DNA: TGTGCCAGCAGCCGCGTACAGGGGGCGAATTCACCCCTCCACTTT; CDR3 protein: CASSRVQGANSPLHF
D gene: NA; V gene: TRBV2; J gene: TRBJ2-7; CDR3 DNA: TGTGCCAGCAGCCAGACAGCTTCCGAGCAGTACTTC; CDR3 protein: CASSQTASEQYF
D gene: TRBD1; V gene: TRBV30; J gene: TRBJ1-2; CDR3 DNA: TGTGCCTGGAGTCCCAGGGGGCGTAATGGCTACACCTTC; CDR3 protein: CAWSPRGRNGYTF
D gene: NA; V gene: TRBV5-1; J gene: TRBJ2-1; CDR3 DNA: TGCGCCAGCAGCCGTTACAATGAGCAGTTCTTC; CDR3 protein: CASSRYNEQFF
D gene: TRBD2; V gene: TRBV30; J gene: TRBJ2-3; CDR3 DNA: TGTGCCTGGATGGCGAAGATTGGACTAGCGGGGGGGGATACGCAGTATTTT; CDR3 protein: CAWMAKIGLAGGDTQYF
D gene: NA; V gene: TRBV7-2; J gene: TRBJ2-4; CDR3 DNA: TGTGCCAGCAGCCTCGGGACAACCAAAAACATTCAGTACTTC; CDR3 protein: CASSLGTTKNIQYF
D gene: TRBD1; V gene: TRBV5-1; J gene: TRBJ1-4; CDR3 DNA: TGCGCCAGCAGCCGCGGGACAGGGGGGGAAAAACTGTTTTTT; CDR3 protein: CASSRGTGGEKLFF
D gene: NA; V gene: TRBV30; J gene: TRBJ1-5; CDR3 DNA: TGTGCCTGGAGTTTTTCTATGAATCAGCCCCAGCATTTT; CDR3 protein: CAWSFSMNQPQHF
D gene: NA; V gene: TRBV5-8; J gene: TRBJ2-2; CDR3 DNA: TGTGCCAGCAGCCACAGGGTTCTCACCGGGGAGCTGTTTTTT; CDR3 protein: CASSHRVLTGELFF
D gene: NA; V gene: TRBV30; J gene: TRBJ1-6; CDR3 DNA: TGTGCCTGGAGTTTCCCTTATAATTCACCCCTCCACTTT; CDR3 protein: CAWSFPYNSPLHF
D gene: TRBD1; V gene: TRBV5-1; J gene: TRBJ1-1; CDR3 DNA: TGCGCCAGCAGTCGACAGGGGGCTGATAGTGAAGCTTTCTTT; CDR3 protein: CASSRQGADSEAFF
D gene: NA; V gene: TRBV2; J gene: TRBJ1-1; CDR3 DNA: TGTGCCAGCAGTGAAGGGGGCCCGAGCACTGAAGCTTTCTTT; CDR3 protein: CASSEGGPSTEAFF
D gene: NA; V gene: TRBV4-1; J gene: TRBJ2-2; CDR3 DNA: TGCGCCAGCAGCCTTAGAGGTGGGGAGCTGTTTTTT; CDR3 protein: CASSLRGGELFF
D gene: NA; V gene: TRBV5-4; J gene: TRBJ2-5; CDR3 DNA: TGTGCCAGCAGCGGCGGAGAAGAGACCCAGTACTTC; CDR3 protein: CASSGGEETQYF
D gene: NA; V gene: TRBV4-2; J gene: TRBJ1-2; CDR3 DNA: TGTGCCAGCAGCCAAGTGGGGGGTGTCGATGGCTACACCTTC; CDR3 protein: CASSQVGGVDGYTF
D gene: NA; V gene: TRBV6-1; J gene: TRBJ2-1; CDR3 DNA: TGTGCCATTACGACAGGTTACAATGAGCAGTTCTTC; CDR3 protein: CAITTGYNEQFF
D gene: NA; V gene: TRBV29-1; J gene: TRBJ2-1; CDR3 DNA: TGCAGCGTTCGAGGTGATATAGAGCAGTTCTTC; CDR3 protein: CSVRGDIEQFF
D gene: NA; V gene: TRBV30; J gene: TRBJ1-1; CDR3 DNA: TGTGCCCGGAGAGGGGAGAACACTGAAGCTTTCTTT; CDR3 protein: CARRGENTEAFF
D gene: TRBD1; V gene: TRBV7-2; J gene: TRBJ1-5; CDR3 DNA: TGTGCCAGCAGCAGGGTGACAGGGGGTTATCAGCCCCAGCATTTT; CDR3 protein: CASSRVTGGYQPQHF